Below, 9 T cell receptor beta chains from the same sample are listed, as sequenced in a study of CD8+CD57+ T cells in acquired aplastic anemia. Using genomic DNA as the template, TCR beta VDJ and CDR3 profiling was carried out. TCRdb reprocessed the reads with MiXCR, giving one entry per CDR3 protein. The sample has hundreds of thousands of distinct CDR3 sequences, around 30% seen once. Only patients with CD8+CD57+ cell expansion on flow cytometry were chosen for sequencing. Sequenced material: sorted CD4+, CD8+, or CD8+CD57+ T cells (not recorded which) from PBMCs. The receptors were sampled from a human donor with aplastic anemia.

The V call is TRBV30, the J call TRBJ1-1, with D possibly matching TRBD1 (6 bases). Germline V lookup: CDR1 GTSNPN, CDR2 SVGIG (reference sequence). This CDR3 has 13 residues. The V end was cut by 2 bases, the J end by 0 bases, with 7 bases between. CDR3 protein: CAWSRTVNTEAFF. The CDR3 DNA is TGTGCCTGGAGTAGGACAGTGAACACTGAAGCTTTCTTT.

The gene calls are TRBV6-1 and TRBJ2-1, with D perhaps matching TRBD1 (6 bases). V was shortened by 5 bases and J by 8 bases, with 19 bases between the two germline ends. Germline assignment: CDR1 MNHNS and CDR2 SASEGT. The CDR3 has 15 amino acids. The CDR3 region has the DNA TGTGCCAGCAGTACAGGGAAAGGATATGGCGATGAGCAGTTCTTC. Translation gives CASSTGKGYGDEQFF.

The table lists this clonotype with many counts. The chain recombines TRBV29-1 with TRBJ2-5, with a possible D match to TRBD1 (5 bases). The germline gives CDR1 SQVTM, CDR2 ANQGSEA. Trimming removed 4 bases at V and 1 base at J, with 7 bases between. The CDR3 length is 12 residues. CDR3 DNA sequence: TGCAGCGTTGGGACAAGCCAAGAGACCCAGTACTTC. Translating it yields CSVGTSQETQYF. Full variable domain (rest looked up from reference TRBV29-1 and TRBJ2-5): SAVISQKPSRDICQRGTSLTIQCQVDSQVTMMFWYRQQPGQSLTLIATANQGSEATYESGFVIDKFPISRPNLTFSTLTVSNMSPEDSSIYLCSVGTSQETQYFGPGTRLLVL.

This clonotype has a count of ten or more. The chain is built from TRBV14 and TRBJ2-5; D is ambiguous. With 0 bases removed from V and 3 bases from J, the gap between germline ends came to 5 bases. CDR1 and CDR2 from the germline V gene are SGHDN and FVKESK. This CDR3 is 13 amino acids long. Written as DNA, the CDR3 is TGTGCCAGCAGCCAAGAGGGCAAAGAGACCCAGTACTTC. Encoded protein: CASSQEGKETQYF.

The chain employs TRBV7-2 and TRBJ2-2, with a possible D match to TRBD2 (5 bases). This CDR3 region has 13 residues. CDR1 is SGHTA, CDR2 FQGNSA, per germline. The V end was cut by 3 bases, the J end by 8 bases, with 10 bases between. CDR3 sequence (DNA): TGTGCCAGCAGCTTCTCCGGCGGGGGGGAGCTGTTTTTT. Translation: CASSFSGGGELFF.

A word on this clonotype: A much bigger clone sits one base away, suggesting this may be a read error. The chain links TRBV20-1 to TRBJ2-7; TRBD1 aligns across 9 bases. The CDR3 is 13 residues long. Germline V gives CDR1 DFQATT, CDR2 SNEGSKA (reference sequence). The CDR3 spells CSARDRGTYGQYF. CDR3 coding DNA: TGCAGTGCTAGGGACAGGGGAACCTACGGGCAGTACTTC.

The chain links TRBV6-2 or TRBV6-3 to TRBJ2-7; perhaps TRBD1 as D (6 bases). This CDR3 spans 15 amino acids. Germline V gene lookup returns CDR1 MNHEY and CDR2 SVGEGT. Trimming took 5 bases from V and 2 from J, leaving 16 bases between them. The CDR3 DNA follows: TGTGCCAGCAGTACCACAGGGACCCGACCCTACGAGCAGTACTTC. This sequence encodes CASSTTGTRPYEQYF.

This chain uses TRBV30 with TRBJ2-2; the D gene is possibly TRBD2 (5 bases). V was pared by 0 bases and J by 3 bases, with 8 bases between. This CDR3 comprises 14 residues. Germline loops: CDR1 GTSNPN, CDR2 SVGIG (reference sequence). The CDR3 bases are TGTGCCTGGAGTGTTCTGCGGGACACCGGGGAGCTGTTTTTT. Translation: CAWSVLRDTGELFF.

This clonotype has a handful of counts. The chain recombines TRBV18 with TRBJ1-2; D call uncertain. Trimming stripped 6 bases from V and 5 bases from J, with 13 bases between. Looked up from germline, CDR1 is KGHSH and CDR2 is LQKENI. The CDR3 spans 13 residues. The CDR3 here is CASSYPNTYGYTF. The CDR3, as DNA: TGTGCCAGCTCGTACCCCAACACATATGGCTACACCTTC.